The next 26 T cell receptor beta chains were all read from a single sample in a study of control samples from healthy donors and cancer patients. Sequenced by immunoSEQ multiplex PCR; TCRdb stores in-frame clones only, minus some. This sample carries approximately 150,000 clones, 80% to 90% of them seen once, and the ten largest clones take over 1.5%. Source material: blood. The origin of the receptors is a man younger than 35 in good health.

V and J are TRBV6-2 or TRBV6-3 and TRBJ2-2; the D is unclear. Trimming removed 3 bases from V and 6 bases from J, with 11 bases in between. The CDR3 sequence is 14 residues long. Germline lookup yields CDR1 MNHEY and CDR2 SVGEGT. The CDR3 sequence: CASSYDFGAGELFF. CDR3 sequence (DNA): TGTGCCAGCAGTTATGACTTTGGGGCCGGGGAGCTGTTTTTT.

V gene TRBV5-1 combines with J gene TRBJ1-1; D not certain. Trimming pared 2 bases from V and 0 bases from J, leaving 11 bases between. The CDR3 spans 15 residues. Germline CDR1 is SGHRS and CDR2 is YFSETQ. The CDR3 sequence is CASSFTVTMNTEAFF. In DNA form, the CDR3 reads TGCGCCAGCAGCTTTACAGTGACGATGAACACTGAAGCTTTCTTT.

The rearrangement uses TRBV6-2 or TRBV6-3 and TRBJ2-3; TRBD2 matches 8 bases. The J segment lost 1 base and the V segment lost 1 base, leaving 4 bases of the junction unmatched. The CDR3 is 16 amino acids. Germline assignment: CDR1 MNHEY and CDR2 SVGEGT. CDR3 DNA: TGTGCCAGCAGTTACTTCCTAGCGGGCCGCACAGATACGCAGTATTTT. It specifies CASSYFLAGRTDTQYF.

The J gene is TRBJ2-4, the V gene TRBV9; D might be TRBD2 (6 bases). The CDR3 runs 15 residues. V was clipped by 0 bases and J by 5 bases, with 12 bases between them. CDR1 and CDR2 from the germline V gene are SGDLS and YYNGEE. The CDR3 sequence: CASSVDRGGENIQYF. CDR3 coding DNA: TGTGCCAGCAGCGTAGACCGGGGAGGTGAAAACATTCAGTACTTC.

The V call is TRBV7-2, the J call TRBJ2-3; 13 bases fit TRBD2. The CDR3 has 18 amino acids. With V trimmed by 0 bases and J by 5 bases, 8 bases remained unmatched. Germline assignment: CDR1 SGHTA and CDR2 FQGNSA. The CDR3 DNA follows: TGTGCCAGCAGCTTAGCCGGGACTAGCGGGGCAAAATTAGATACGCAGTATTTT. Its translation is CASSLAGTSGAKLDTQYF.

V usage is TRBV4-1 and J usage is TRBJ2-7; maybe TRBD2 (6 bases). V lost 0 bases to trimming and J lost 0 bases, with 12 bases between them. The CDR3 has 16 residues. Per germline, CDR1 MGHRA and CDR2 YSYEKL. The CDR3 region is CASSQEGSGLSYEQYF. In DNA, the CDR3 is TGCGCCAGCAGCCAAGAGGGTAGCGGACTCTCCTACGAGCAGTACTTC.

The chain carries TRBV21-1 and TRBJ1-5. TRBV21-1 corresponds to a pseudogene. This CDR3 contains 13 residues. CDR3 protein: CASMGTRNQPQHF. The CDR3 DNA follows: TGTGCCAGCATGGGGACGAGGAATCAGCCCCAGCATTTT.

The chain uses TRBV5-6 and TRBJ2-3; 11 bases fit TRBD2. The germline V gene has CDR1 SGHDT and CDR2 YYEEEE. The ends lost 4 bases at V and 4 bases at J; junction bases unmatched: 5. This CDR3 spans 15 amino acids. The CDR3 loop is CASSIAGGRSDTQYF. The DNA of the CDR3 is TGTGCCAGCAGCATAGCGGGGGGGCGGTCAGATACGCAGTATTTT. Full variable domain (outside the CDR3, taken from reference TRBV5-6 and TRBJ2-3): DAGVTQSPTHLIKTRGQQVTLRCSPKSGHDTVSWYQQALGQGPQFIFQYYEEEERQRGNFPDRFSGHQFPNYSSELNVNALLLGDSALYLCASSIAGGRSDTQYFGPGTRLTVL.

This clone was seen only once. This rearrangement joins TRBV5-1 to TRBJ1-4, with D hard to call. The germline gives CDR1 SGHRS, CDR2 YFSETQ. The CDR3 length is 11 residues. The germline V and J ends were trimmed by 7 bases and 6 bases, with 7 bases remaining between them. CDR3 loop: CASCPDEKLFF. CDR3 bases: TGCGCCAGCTGCCCCGATGAAAAACTGTTTTTT.

CDR3 nucleotide sequence: TGTGCCAGCAGCTTTTTAGGCAGGGCCTACAATGAGCAGTTCTTC. Its translation: CASSFLGRAYNEQFF. This chain joins TRBV11-1 and TRBJ2-1; maybe TRBD1 (5 bases). CDR3 length: 15 residues. V gave up 3 bases and J gave up 2 bases, with 11 bases separating them. CDR1 SGHAT and CDR2 FQDESV come from the germline V gene (reference sequence).

This sequence joins TRBV18 and TRBJ1-6; 9 bases are a match to TRBD1. CDR1 is KGHSH and CDR2 is LQKENI in the germline V gene. V shed 6 bases, J shed 6 bases, and the junction held 9 bases outside the gene matches. The CDR3 spans 16 residues. In DNA, the CDR3 is TGTGCCAGCTCCGGAGTACAGGGGGCGCTTAATTCACCCCTCCACTTT. Its protein is CASSGVQGALNSPLHF.

This rearrangement joins TRBV15 to TRBJ2-7; 10 nucleotides align to TRBD2. CDR3 length: 15 residues. Trimming at V came to 0 bases and at J to 3 bases, leaving 2 bases not matched to a gene. Per germline, CDR1 LNHNV and CDR2 YYDKDF (reference sequence). The CDR3 nucleotides are TGTGCCACCAGCAGAGAACTAGCGGGGAGCTACGAGCAGTACTTC. Translation: CATSRELAGSYEQYF.

The V and J genes are TRBV4-3 and TRBJ2-2; D is unclear. There are 14 residues in the CDR3. Germline assignment: CDR1 LGHNA and CDR2 YSLEER. Trimming cost V 4 bases and J 5 bases, with 11 bases left between them. CDR3: CASSPRYLTGELFF. The CDR3 DNA follows: TGCGCCAGCAGCCCTAGGTATCTGACCGGGGAGCTGTTTTTT.

This clone was seen only once. The chain joins TRBV28 to TRBJ1-2, with no clear D. V dropped 3 bases and J dropped 7 bases, with 15 bases sitting between them. This CDR3 is 14 amino acids long. Germline assignment: CDR1 MDHEN and CDR2 SYDVKM. Here the CDR3 reads CASSFQVPSGGYTF. The CDR3 DNA reads TGTGCCAGCAGTTTTCAGGTACCCTCAGGTGGCTACACCTTC.

This chain joins TRBV28 and TRBJ1-5; 7 bases are shared with TRBD1. The V gene's germline CDR1 is MDHEN and CDR2 SYDVKM. This CDR3 has 16 amino acids. The J segment lost 5 bases and the V segment lost 5 bases, leaving 12 bases of the junction unmatched. DNA of the CDR3: TGTGCCAGCAGTCCTAGAGGTGGGGACAGATATCAGCCCCAGCATTTT. It encodes CASSPRGGDRYQPQHF.

The V call is TRBV28, the J call TRBJ1-1; D may be TRBD1 (5 bases). The germline CDR1 and CDR2 sequences are MDHEN and SYDVKM. The CDR3 has 14 residues. Trimming removed 5 bases from V and 5 bases from J, with 15 bases in between. This CDR3 reads CASSEVGKGTEAFF. CDR3 coding DNA: TGTGCCAGCAGTGAAGTGGGTAAGGGGACTGAAGCTTTCTTT.

The chain joins TRBV28 to TRBJ2-6; D is unclear. Looked up from germline, CDR1 is MDHEN and CDR2 is SYDVKM. Trimming left V 5 bases short and J 4 bases short, with 9 bases between. The CDR3 is 14 amino acids. The DNA of the CDR3 is TGTGCCAGCAGTGAGCCCTTGGGGGCCAACGTCCTGACTTTC. As protein: CASSEPLGANVLTF.

This clone was seen a single time. The rearrangement links TRBV20-1 to TRBJ2-7; unclear D gene. Germline V CDR1 and CDR2: DFQATT, SNEGSKA (reference sequence). Trimming pared 0 bases from V and 7 bases from J, leaving 7 bases between. The length of the CDR3 is 11 residues. CDR3 protein: CSARDDEEQYF. For the CDR3, the DNA is TGCAGTGCTAGAGATGATGAAGAGCAGTACTTC.

V and J are TRBV7-2 and TRBJ1-5; the D gene is possibly TRBD1 (5 bases). The CDR3 has 17 residues. The V gene lost 1 base and the J gene lost 2 bases, with 15 bases spanning the gap. The germline V gene has CDR1 SGHTA and CDR2 FQGNSA. The CDR3 sequence: CASSLGSGSLGNQPQHF. As DNA, the CDR3 is TGTGCCAGCAGCTTAGGATCAGGGAGCTTGGGCAATCAGCCCCAGCATTTT.

This chain links TRBV7-2 with TRBJ1-5; D unclear. The CDR3 is made up of 13 amino acids. The germline V gene has CDR1 SGHTA and CDR2 FQGNSA. V was shortened by 6 bases and J by 9 bases, with 15 bases between the two germline ends. The CDR3: CASSPVRSGPQHF. The CDR3, as DNA: TGTGCCAGCAGTCCAGTCAGGAGCGGGCCCCAGCATTTT.

The CDR3, as DNA: TGTGCCAGCAGCTTACCGGGTCTTGGAAACACCATATATTTT. Translation: CASSLPGLGNTIYF. This rearrangement joins TRBV7-8 to TRBJ1-3; D gene ambiguous. Germline CDR1 SGHVS, CDR2 FQNEAQ. The CDR3 consists of 14 residues. Between the trimmed V and J ends, which lost 2 bases and 3 bases, there was a span of 8 bases.

Concerning this clone itself: Relative to the germline gene, one junction end is altered; a read error may explain this. Different DNA sequences within this sample yield the same CDR3. The chain is built from TRBV7-3 and TRBJ1-2, with a possible D match to TRBD1 (6 bases). The CDR3 is made up of 16 amino acids. Germline V gene data show CDR1 as SGHTA and CDR2 as FQGTGA. The CDR3, as DNA: TGCGCCAGCAGCTTAAAGGGGGGACACGATCGTTATGGCTACACCTTC. Amino acid sequence: CASSLKGGHDRYGYTF. Using reference TRBV7-3 and TRBJ1-2 for the parts outside the CDR3, the full variable domain is GAGVSQTPSNKVTEKGKYVELRCDPISGHTALYWYRQSLGQGPEFLIYFQGTGAADDSGLPNDRFFAVRPEGSVSTLKIQRTERGDSAVYLCASSLKGGHDRYGYTFGSGTRLTVV.

This clone appeared once. The chain joins TRBV7-9 to TRBJ2-3; maybe TRBD2 (7 bases). From germline, CDR1 is SEHNR and CDR2 FQNEAQ (reference sequence). Trimming took 9 bases from V and 2 from J, leaving 15 bases between them. This CDR3 region has 14 residues. This CDR3 is CASSGGPFTDTQYF. DNA of the CDR3: TGTGCCAGTTCGGGGGGCCCCTTCACAGATACGCAGTATTTT.

The chain links TRBV5-6 to TRBJ2-7; perhaps TRBD1 as D (5 bases). The CDR3 runs 15 residues. V lost 0 bases and J 0 bases, leaving 10 bases between the germline ends. Germline V gene sequence: CDR1 SGHDT, CDR2 YYEEEE. CDR3: CASSLGYDSSYEQYF. In nucleotides, the CDR3 is TGTGCCAGCAGCTTGGGGTACGACAGCTCCTACGAGCAGTACTTC.

This chain uses TRBV5-1 with TRBJ2-2, with TRBD2 matching over 8 bases. Germline CDR1 and CDR2: SGHRS and YFSETQ. Germline trimming cut 0 bases from V and 2 bases from J; bases unmatched to any gene: 6. There are 17 residues in the CDR3. The CDR3: CASSLDGGGPNTGELFF. The CDR3 coding sequence is TGCGCCAGCAGCTTGGACGGCGGGGGGCCTAACACCGGGGAGCTGTTTTTT.

The gene calls are TRBV9 and TRBJ1-2, with D possibly being TRBD1 (5 bases). In germline, CDR1 is SGDLS, CDR2 YYNGEE. This CDR3 region has 14 residues. V lost 0 bases, J lost 5 bases, and 11 bases lay in between. The CDR3 nucleotides read TGTGCCAGCAGCGTAGATGACAGTGCTTATGGCTACACCTTC. This translates into CASSVDDSAYGYTF.